The following is a TCR beta chain sequence with its context. Trimming pared 5 bases from V and 0 bases from J, leaving 20 bases between. The length of the CDR3 is 18 residues. CDR1 and CDR2 (germline): SGHTA, FQGNSA. TCRdb ran MiXCR on the RT-PCR reads and lists one entry per CDR3 protein. The data hold about 680,000 distinct CDR3 sequences, with approximately 15% observed a single time. The sample comprised memory CD4+ T cells from blood. The V and J genes are TRBV7-2 and TRBJ1-3; D is undetermined. This TCR was sampled from a female donor in good health, serving as a healthy control. The CDR3 region has the DNA TGTGCCAGCAGCCCTCGAGTCCAAACCACGGCCTCTGGAAACACCATATATTTT. Translated, it gives CASSPRVQTTASGNTIYF.